The 29 T cell receptor beta chains below were found in one sample sequenced in a study of OX40 agonist ivuxolimab in advanced cancers. Libraries were made using the immunoSEQ multiplex PCR assay. TCRdb re-hosts the immuneACCESS table, in-frame sequences only. Its copies lack some clones; in the studies checked, an unresolved V gene accounts for under half of them, and the cause for the rest is not known. In this sample the table shows about 110,000 clones, 90% of which occur a single time. The top ten hold 0.48% of the sample. Sequencing was performed on CD4+ or CD8+ T cells sorted from blood, taken in a trial of the OX40 agonist ivuxolimab. Source of these receptors: an adult with an advanced solid tumor such as melanoma, head and neck, liver or kidney cancer.

J is TRBJ2-3 and V is TRBV5-6; 11 positions agree with TRBD2. Germline values: CDR1 SGHDT, CDR2 YYEEEE. The J segment lost 5 bases and the V segment lost 1 base, leaving 3 bases of the junction unmatched. The CDR3 totals 15 residues. CDR3 sequence reads: CASSLRLAGRDTQYF. CDR3 bases: TGTGCCAGCAGCTTGAGACTAGCGGGAAGAGATACGCAGTATTTT.

The rearrangement uses TRBV9 and TRBJ2-1; 10 nucleotides line up with TRBD2. The V and J ends lost 0 bases and 6 bases, in that order; junction bases with no gene match: 12. Germline V gives CDR1 SGDLS, CDR2 YYNGEE. The CDR3 length is 18 residues. The DNA of the CDR3 is TGTGCCAGCAGCGTAGGAGGTAGCGGGGGGCCCGCCGGCAATGAGCAGTTCTTC. It is translated as CASSVGGSGGPAGNEQFF.

V gene TRBV27 combines with J gene TRBJ2-5; 11 bases fit TRBD2. Germline values: CDR1 MNHEY, CDR2 SMNVEV (reference sequence). V shed 7 bases, J shed 5 bases, and the junction held 9 bases outside the gene matches. This CDR3 spans 15 amino acids. The CDR3 nucleotides read TGTGCCAGCAAACCGTCGGGACTAGCGGCCGAGACCCAGTACTTC. This codes for CASKPSGLAAETQYF.

This clone is a singleton in its sample. Its ends do not fully match the called genes, so a read error is possible. This sequence joins TRBV10-3 and TRBJ1-4, with 8 bases aligning to TRBD1. CDR3 length: 14 residues. The V gene's germline CDR1 is ENHRY and CDR2 SYGVKD. The CDR3 DNA follows: TGTGCCGTCAGTGATGGGACAGGTAATGAAAAACTGTTTTTT. Protein sequence: CAVSDGTGNEKLFF.

The chain couples TRBV10-3 to TRBJ1-5; D might be TRBD1 (5 bases). The CDR3 loop spans 12 amino acids. Trimming took off 10 bases at V and 1 base at J, with 8 bases between the two ends. Germline V gene sequence: CDR1 ENHRY, CDR2 SYGVKD. The CDR3 coding sequence is TGTGCCACCGGGGACAGCAATCAGCCCCAGCATTTT. Protein sequence: CATGDSNQPQHF.

The chain uses TRBV6-1 and TRBJ2-5; 11 positions agree with TRBD2. This CDR3 spans 15 amino acids. V shed 7 bases, J shed 7 bases, and the junction held 11 bases outside the gene matches. The germline gives CDR1 MNHNS, CDR2 SASEGT. The CDR3 nucleotides read TGTGCCAGCAAACAACTAGCGGGGGCCCAATCGACCCAGTACTTC. This codes for CASKQLAGAQSTQYF.

In this sample, this clone turned up once. Other nucleotide sequences in the sample specify the same CDR3. J is TRBJ1-5 and V is TRBV6-4; D possibly corresponds to TRBD1 (5 bases). V shed 3 bases and J shed 0 bases, with 18 bases lying between them. This CDR3 contains 18 residues. Per germline, CDR1 MRHNA and CDR2 SNTAGT. The CDR3 spells CASSEGVIRENSNQPQHF. For the CDR3, the DNA is TGTGCCAGCAGTGAGGGGGTTATTAGGGAAAATAGCAATCAGCCCCAGCATTTT.

V usage is TRBV10-1 and J usage is TRBJ2-1; TRBD2 matches 12 bases. J lost 7 bases, V lost 6 bases, and 10 bases had no gene match. The CDR3 has 16 residues. Looked up from germline, CDR1 is WNHNN and CDR2 is SYGVQD (reference sequence). CDR3 loop: CASRDLAGGLPNEQFF. CDR3 bases: TGCGCCAGCAGGGATCTAGCGGGGGGGCTTCCTAATGAGCAGTTCTTC.

The chain recombines TRBV7-2 with TRBJ2-4, with D possibly matching TRBD1 (6 bases). Germline lookup yields CDR1 SGHTA and CDR2 FQGNSA. The CDR3 loop spans 17 amino acids. The V end was cut by 1 base, the J end by 0 bases, with 13 bases between. This CDR3 reads CASSLDGQLLAKNIQYF. The CDR3 DNA follows: TGTGCCAGCAGCTTAGATGGACAGCTCCTAGCCAAAAACATTCAGTACTTC.

This clone was picked up a small number of times. The chain links TRBV5-1 to TRBJ1-3, with 8 bases that match TRBD1. The CDR3 extends over 16 amino acids. Trimming took 5 bases from V and 0 from J; bases not matched to a gene: 7. CDR1 and CDR2 (germline): SGHRS, YFSETQ. CDR3 sequence: CASSYNTGGSGNTIYF. The CDR3 DNA reads as TGCGCCAGCAGTTATAATACAGGGGGCTCTGGAAACACCATATATTTT. Full variable domain (rest looked up from reference TRBV5-1 and TRBJ1-3): KAGVTQTPRYLIKTRGQQVTLSCSPISGHRSVSWYQQTPGQGLQFLFEYFSETQRNKGNFPGRFSGRQFSNSRSEMNVSTLELGDSALYLCASSYNTGGSGNTIYFGEGSWLTVV.

This chain's CDR3 is CASSTSSGTGTNIQYF. The CDR3 region has the DNA TGTGCCAGCAGCACGTCTTCCGGGACAGGGACAAACATTCAGTACTTC. V and J are TRBV7-3 and TRBJ2-4; 9 nucleotides agree with TRBD1. V was clipped by 5 bases and J by 6 bases; unmatched bases: 11. The length of the CDR3 is 16 residues. Germline V gene lookup returns CDR1 SGHTA and CDR2 FQGTGA.

This rearrangement joins TRBV2 to TRBJ2-2; D gene unclear. In germline, CDR1 is SNHLY, CDR2 FYNNEI. The CDR3 covers 15 residues. The V end was cut by 6 bases, the J end by 0 bases, with 11 bases between. CDR3 residues: CASRVFRANTGELFF. Written as DNA, the CDR3 is TGTGCCAGCAGAGTGTTCAGAGCGAACACCGGGGAGCTGTTTTTT.

The chain joins TRBV4-1 to TRBJ2-2; 8 bases are shared with TRBD1. Germline V CDR1 and CDR2: MGHRA, YSYEKL. There are 14 residues in the CDR3. V gave up 1 base and J gave up 6 bases; unmatched junction bases: 1. As DNA, the CDR3 is TGCGCCAGCAGCCAAGGCAGGGGGCCCGGGGAGCTGTTTTTT. This sequence encodes CASSQGRGPGELFF.

This clone has just a few counts. This chain links TRBV4-1 with TRBJ1-6; 7 nucleotides match TRBD1. From germline, CDR1 is MGHRA and CDR2 YSYEKL. The ends lost 1 base at V and 13 bases at J; junction bases unmatched: 7. This CDR3 has 14 amino acids. CDR3 loop: CASSQVRGLEPLHF. The CDR3 DNA reads as TGCGCCAGCAGCCAAGTTAGGGGGCTGGAGCCCCTCCACTTT.

This rearrangement joins TRBV5-1 to TRBJ2-7, with 7 bases aligning to TRBD1. Per germline, CDR1 SGHRS and CDR2 YFSETQ. J lost 2 bases, V lost 5 bases, and 7 bases had no gene match. The CDR3 sequence is 14 residues long. The CDR3 region is CASRSGTAPYEQYF. The CDR3 DNA follows: TGCGCCAGCAGGAGTGGGACAGCACCCTACGAGCAGTACTTC.

The chain has TRBV7-2 and TRBJ1-6; no clear D gene. Germline V gene sequence: CDR1 SGHTA, CDR2 FQGNSA. The CDR3 is 18 amino acids. V lost 2 bases and J lost 3, with 17 bases in between. In DNA form, the CDR3 reads TGTGCCAGCAGCTTAAGAGGGTCCCTGATTCTCTATAATTCACCCCTCCACTTT. Amino acids: CASSLRGSLILYNSPLHF.

The chain recombines TRBV2 with TRBJ1-2; no clear D. The V gene's germline CDR1 is SNHLY and CDR2 FYNNEI. V was cut by 0 bases and J by 6 bases, with 5 bases left in between. The CDR3 extends over 12 amino acids. CDR3 nucleotides: TGTGCCAGCAGTGAAGCTATCCATGGCTACACCTTC. Protein: CASSEAIHGYTF.

The gene calls are TRBV18 and TRBJ1-3, with a possible D match to TRBD1 (5 bases). Germline V gives CDR1 KGHSH, CDR2 LQKENI. The CDR3 length is 16 residues. Between the trimmed V and J ends, which lost 3 bases and 0 bases, there was a span of 12 bases. The CDR3 DNA follows: TGTGCCAGCTCACCTGGGACTACGGTCTCTGGAAACACCATATATTTT. It translates to CASSPGTTVSGNTIYF.

A single count supports this clone. The chain recombines TRBV15 with TRBJ1-4, with D possibly TRBD1 on 5 matching bases. Germline CDR1 is LNHNV and CDR2 is YYDKDF (reference sequence). Trimming shortened V by 5 bases and J by 3 bases, and 10 bases separated the two germline ends. This CDR3 is built from 14 residues. The CDR3: CATSLRGSNEKLFF. DNA of the CDR3: TGTGCCACCAGCTTACGGGGGTCTAATGAAAAACTGTTTTTT.

The chain couples TRBV6-4 to TRBJ1-2, with TRBD1 as a possible D gene (5 bases). Per germline, CDR1 MRHNA and CDR2 SNTAGT. The CDR3 sequence is 13 residues long. The ends were cut back, 3 bases at V and 8 bases at J, with 13 bases in the middle. The CDR3 DNA reads as TGTGCCAGCAGTGAACGTAGGGGTGAGGGCTACACCTTC. Amino acid sequence: CASSERRGEGYTF.

The V call is TRBV11-2, the J call TRBJ1-3; 10 positions match TRBD1. The V and J ends lost 5 bases and 4 bases, in that order; junction bases with no gene match: 5. CDR1 is SGHAT, CDR2 FQNNGV, per germline. CDR3 length equals 15 residues. CDR3 loop: CASSLGTGVGNTIYF. The CDR3 DNA sequence: TGTGCCAGCAGCCTCGGGACAGGGGTAGGAAACACCATATATTTT.

The genes are TRBV6-5 and TRBJ1-5, with D possibly being TRBD1 (6 bases). The germline V gene encodes CDR1 MNHEY and CDR2 SVGAGI. The V gene lost 4 bases and the J gene lost 0 bases, with 13 bases spanning the gap. CDR3 length: 16 residues. Here the CDR3 DNA reads TGTGCCAGCAGTTCGTTTCAGGGGACTAGCAATCAGCCCCAGCATTTT. This encodes CASSSFQGTSNQPQHF.

This rearrangement joins TRBV7-8 to TRBJ2-3; D is undetermined. The V and J ends lost 0 bases and 5 bases respectively, with 0 bases between them. The V gene's germline CDR1 is SGHVS and CDR2 FQNEAQ. The CDR3 totals 11 residues. This CDR3 is CASSLADTQYF. The DNA of the CDR3 is TGTGCCAGCAGCTTAGCAGATACGCAGTATTTT.

This chain joins TRBV9 and TRBJ1-3; D gene uncertain. The V end was cut by 4 bases, the J end by 9 bases, with 14 bases between. The CDR3 is 13 amino acids. Per germline, CDR1 SGDLS and CDR2 YYNGEE. The CDR3 DNA reads TGTGCCAGCAGCCCCGGCGGAGTGGGCACCATATATTTT. Translated, it gives CASSPGGVGTIYF.

About this clone itself: A junction boundary mismatches the germline segment, possibly from a read error. J is TRBJ1-2 and V is TRBV28, with a possible D match to TRBD1 (5 bases). This CDR3 has 15 residues. CDR1 and CDR2 (germline): MDHEN, SYDVKM. The CDR3 sequence: CAGRVTGGGRNGYTF. The CDR3 DNA follows: TGTGCCGGCAGGGTGACGGGTGGAGGAAGGAATGGCTACACCTTC.

J is TRBJ2-2 and V is TRBV30, with D possibly TRBD1 on 5 matching bases. The germline V gene has CDR1 GTSNPN and CDR2 SVGIG (reference sequence). The CDR3 covers 13 residues. V lost 4 bases and J 3 bases, leaving 9 bases between the germline ends. This CDR3 is CAWKRQYTGELFF. The CDR3, as DNA: TGTGCCTGGAAGAGACAGTACACCGGGGAGCTGTTTTTT.

The rearrangement uses TRBV6-5 and TRBJ1-1; D uncertain. The CDR3 contains 14 residues. V lost 0 bases and J lost 7, with 12 bases in between. Germline loops: CDR1 MNHEY, CDR2 SVGAGI. The CDR3 loop is CASSYSRTGFEAFF. DNA for the CDR3: TGTGCCAGCAGTTACTCCCGGACGGGTTTTGAAGCTTTCTTT.

V is TRBV11-1 and J is TRBJ1-6; 7 bases line up with TRBD1. The CDR3 has 18 amino acids. After removal of 5 bases from V and 6 bases from J, the junction contained 16 bases not matched to a gene. Germline assignment: CDR1 SGHAT and CDR2 FQDESV (reference sequence). The CDR3 nucleotides are TGTGCCAGCAGCGCTCGGAGGTATACCGGGACAGCTAATTCACCCCTCCACTTT. Translating it yields CASSARRYTGTANSPLHF.

The CDR3 region is CASSPAGSPNSPLHF. The CDR3 DNA sequence: TGTGCCAGCAGCCCCGCGGGGTCTCCGAATTCACCCCTCCACTTT. J is TRBJ1-6 and V is TRBV4-2; no definite D call. The germline V and J ends were trimmed by 4 bases and 7 bases, with 14 bases remaining between them. The germline V gene encodes CDR1 LGHNA and CDR2 YNFKEQ. The CDR3 has 15 amino acids.